The table lists the clone carrying this T cell receptor beta chain with a few counts. This record belongs to a study of identical twins. TCRdb re-analysed the 5' RACE reads in MiXCR, keeping a single row per CDR3 protein. The profile shows roughly 720,000 distinct CDR3 sequences, over 15% of them singletons. These data also formed part of another study, on T cells expressing NK-cell markers.

The sequencing sample was made of PBMCs. This sequence was found in a woman between 18 and 30 years old in good health.

CDR3 region: CATSSYPGPYEQYF. The CDR3 coding sequence is TGTGCCACCAGTAGCTACCCTGGACCCTACGAGCAGTACTTC. The chain is built from TRBV15 and TRBJ2-7, with unresolved D. Germline CDR1 and CDR2: LNHNV and YYDKDF (reference sequence). V was clipped by 6 bases and J by 2 bases, with 14 bases between them. This CDR3 spans 14 amino acids.